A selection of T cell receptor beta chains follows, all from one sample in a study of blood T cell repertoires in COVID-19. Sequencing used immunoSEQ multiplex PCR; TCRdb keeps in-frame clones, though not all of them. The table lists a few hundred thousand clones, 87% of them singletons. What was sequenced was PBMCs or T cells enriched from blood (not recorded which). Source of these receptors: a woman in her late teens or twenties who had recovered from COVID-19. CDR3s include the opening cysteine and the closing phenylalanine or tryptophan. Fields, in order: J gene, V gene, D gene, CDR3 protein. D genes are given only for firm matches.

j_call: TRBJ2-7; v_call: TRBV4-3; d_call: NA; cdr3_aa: CASSQVVYYEQYF
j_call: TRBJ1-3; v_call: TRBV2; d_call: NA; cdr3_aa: CASSGGTGGLSGNTIYF
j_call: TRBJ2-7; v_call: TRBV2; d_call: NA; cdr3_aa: CASSELQGGYEQYF
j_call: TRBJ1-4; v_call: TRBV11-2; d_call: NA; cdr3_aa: CASSWDGTKNEKLFF
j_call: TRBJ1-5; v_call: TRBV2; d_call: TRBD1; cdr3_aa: CASSSEGATNQPQHF
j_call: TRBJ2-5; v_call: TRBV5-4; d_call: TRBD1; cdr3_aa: CASSAGQGVREETQYF
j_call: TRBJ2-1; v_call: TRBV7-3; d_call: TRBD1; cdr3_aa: CASSLGTGIYNEQFF
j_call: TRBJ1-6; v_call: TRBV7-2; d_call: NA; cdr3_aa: CASSLNRVPSPLHF
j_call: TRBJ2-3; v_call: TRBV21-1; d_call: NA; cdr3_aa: CASSSLGRVEDTQYF
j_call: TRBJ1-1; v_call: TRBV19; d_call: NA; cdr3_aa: CASSSTMNTEAFF
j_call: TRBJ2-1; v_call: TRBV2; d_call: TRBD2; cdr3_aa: CARGGLAVDNEQFF
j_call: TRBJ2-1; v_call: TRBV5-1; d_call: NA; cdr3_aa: CASAQSTAYNEQFF
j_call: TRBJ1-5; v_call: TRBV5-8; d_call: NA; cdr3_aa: CASSLGAPGSNQPQHF
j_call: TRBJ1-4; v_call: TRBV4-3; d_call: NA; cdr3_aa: CASSQDSRGRGEKLFF
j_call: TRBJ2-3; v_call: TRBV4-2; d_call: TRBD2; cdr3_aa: CASSQDLLAGEVDTQYF
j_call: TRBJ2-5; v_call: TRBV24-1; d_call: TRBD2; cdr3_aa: CATSDSGLGKETQYF
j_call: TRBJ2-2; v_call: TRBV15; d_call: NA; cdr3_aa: CATSGGARTETNTGELFF
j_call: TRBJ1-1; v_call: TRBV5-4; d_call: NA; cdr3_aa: CASSFRGLTEAFF
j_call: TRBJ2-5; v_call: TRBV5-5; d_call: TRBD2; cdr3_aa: CASRDPGLAGEETQYF
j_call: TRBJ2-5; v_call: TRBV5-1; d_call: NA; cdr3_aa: CASSPVKTGLGETQYF
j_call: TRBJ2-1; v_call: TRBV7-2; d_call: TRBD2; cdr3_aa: CASSLRLAGEQFF
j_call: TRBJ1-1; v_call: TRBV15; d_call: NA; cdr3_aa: CATSRQQLTEAFF
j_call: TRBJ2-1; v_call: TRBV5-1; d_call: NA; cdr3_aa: CASSSRGQSYNEQFF
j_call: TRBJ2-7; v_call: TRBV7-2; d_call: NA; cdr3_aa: CASSLVGAEQYF
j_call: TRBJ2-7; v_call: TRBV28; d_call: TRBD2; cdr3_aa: CASTSTGGSQYEQYF
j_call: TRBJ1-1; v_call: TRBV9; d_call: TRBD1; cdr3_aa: CASSDGTGLTEAFF
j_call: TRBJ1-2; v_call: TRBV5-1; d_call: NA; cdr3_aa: CASSPRTDSNYGYTF
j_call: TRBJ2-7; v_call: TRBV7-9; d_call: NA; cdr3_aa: CASSLAGVPYEQYF
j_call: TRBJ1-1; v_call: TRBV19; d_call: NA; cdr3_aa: CASSLGRGNEAFF
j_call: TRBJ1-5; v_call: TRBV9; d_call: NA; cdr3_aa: CASSPSGGPYSNQPQHF
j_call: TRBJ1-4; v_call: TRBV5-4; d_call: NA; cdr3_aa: CASSPYRGMGGSEKLFF
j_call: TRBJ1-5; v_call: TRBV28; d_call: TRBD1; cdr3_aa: CASSNLDRGNQPQHF
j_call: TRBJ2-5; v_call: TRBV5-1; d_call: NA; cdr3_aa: CASSSQGTEQETQYF
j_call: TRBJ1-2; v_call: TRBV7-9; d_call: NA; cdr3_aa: CASSLGGTRYGYTF
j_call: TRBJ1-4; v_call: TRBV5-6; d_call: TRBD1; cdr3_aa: CASSFWDREGEKLFF
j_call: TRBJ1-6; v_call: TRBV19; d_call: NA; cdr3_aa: CASSRTASNSPLHF
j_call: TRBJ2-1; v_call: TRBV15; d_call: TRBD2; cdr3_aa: CATSRKQREGNEQFF
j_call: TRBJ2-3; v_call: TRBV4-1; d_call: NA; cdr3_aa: CASSGRQLRDTQYF
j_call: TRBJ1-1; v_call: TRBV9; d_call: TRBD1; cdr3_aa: CASSGGTGGYEAFF
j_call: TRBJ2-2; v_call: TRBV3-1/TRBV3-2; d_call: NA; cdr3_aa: CASSRGRGRSNTGELFF
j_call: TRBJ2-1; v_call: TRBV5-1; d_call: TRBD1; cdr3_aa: CASSRDRAYSYNEQFF
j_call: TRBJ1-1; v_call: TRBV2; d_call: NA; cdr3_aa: CATQPDMNTEAFF
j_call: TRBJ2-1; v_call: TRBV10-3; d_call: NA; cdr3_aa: CAISDPSVGGLGEQFF
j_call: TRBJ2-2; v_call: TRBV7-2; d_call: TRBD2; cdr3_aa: CASSSPGLVPGELFF
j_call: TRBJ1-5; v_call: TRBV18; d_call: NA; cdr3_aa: CASAPDYSNQPQHF
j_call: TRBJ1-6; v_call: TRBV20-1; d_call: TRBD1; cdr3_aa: CSASRGTGADNSPLHF
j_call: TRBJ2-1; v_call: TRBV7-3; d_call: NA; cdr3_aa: CASSPGVAVYNEQFF
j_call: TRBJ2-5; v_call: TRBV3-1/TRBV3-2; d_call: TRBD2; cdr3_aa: CASSRSGGWLETQYF
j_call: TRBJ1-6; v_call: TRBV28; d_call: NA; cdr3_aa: CASSTSGSPLHF
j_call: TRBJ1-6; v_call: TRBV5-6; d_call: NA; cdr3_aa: CASSGLTSSYNSPLHF
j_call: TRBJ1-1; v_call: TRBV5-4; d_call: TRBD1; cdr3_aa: CASSLGTGGSGDTEAFF
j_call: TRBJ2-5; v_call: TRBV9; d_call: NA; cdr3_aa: CASSVAGVQTQYF
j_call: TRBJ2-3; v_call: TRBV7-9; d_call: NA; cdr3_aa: CASSLAKQGRADTQYF
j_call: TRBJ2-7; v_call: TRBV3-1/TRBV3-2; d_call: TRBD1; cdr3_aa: CASSRSRTGGRDEQYF
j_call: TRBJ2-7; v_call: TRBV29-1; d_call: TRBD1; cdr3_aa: CSVDLSGTAYEQYF
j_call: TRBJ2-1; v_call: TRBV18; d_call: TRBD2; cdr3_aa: CASSPPSLAGSEQFF
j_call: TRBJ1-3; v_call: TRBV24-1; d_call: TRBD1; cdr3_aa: CATSDTRDSSNTIYF
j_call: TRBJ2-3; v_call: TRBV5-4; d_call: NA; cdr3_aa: CASSLPGTDTQYF
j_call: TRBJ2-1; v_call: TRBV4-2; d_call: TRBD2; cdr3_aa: CASSLDPQTSGGFGEQFF
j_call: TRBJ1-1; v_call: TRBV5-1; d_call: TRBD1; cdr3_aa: CASSLVAGGTEAFF